This T cell receptor beta chain was identified in a study of T cell changes during pregnancy in multiple sclerosis. CDR3 length equals 12 residues. V lost 6 bases to trimming and J lost 10 bases, with 15 bases between them. Germline V gene sequence: CDR1 MGHDK, CDR2 SYGVNS. Clones were sequenced by immunoSEQ multiplex PCR, and TCRdb holds only the in-frame ones, with some missing. The table records about 35,000 clones, 91% of them present only once. The V call is TRBV25-1, the J call TRBJ2-5; perhaps TRBD1 as D (6 bases). The origin of this receptor is a female donor in good health, enrolled as a control in a pregnancy study. Sequencing was performed on CD4+ T cells from peripheral blood mononuclear cells, taken in the third trimester of pregnancy. The CDR3 region is CASRWTRGIQYF. The DNA for the CDR3 is TGTGCCAGCAGATGGACGAGGGGGATCCAGTACTTC.